The 18 T cell receptor beta chains listed next were all sequenced from one sample in a study of response to subunit inactivated influenza vaccine. Via MiXCR, TCRdb re-called the RT-PCR reads, giving one row per CDR3 protein. The table records hundreds of thousands of distinct CDR3 sequences, around 11% of them present only once. These data were also reused for a study on T cells expressing NK-cell markers. As reported in that work: Beta-chain TCR cDNA was generated via 5'RACE template switching with UMIs.

Sequencing used PBMCs from blood, obtained on the day of vaccination. These receptors all stem from a man in his forties or fifties who received an inactivated influenza vaccine.

V and J are TRBV28 and TRBJ1-1; 8 bases match TRBD1. There are 16 residues in the CDR3. J lost 4 bases, V lost 3 bases, and 10 bases had no gene match. CDR1 is MDHEN, CDR2 SYDVKM, per germline. The CDR3 spells CASSFEQGALITEAFF. The CDR3 DNA follows: TGTGCCAGCAGTTTCGAGCAGGGGGCGTTGATCACTGAAGCTTTCTTT.

This clonotype ranks as medium-sized (0.01 to 0.1%). The chain couples TRBV6-1 to TRBJ2-7; either TRBD1 or TRBD2 may fit D (5 bases each). Germline lookup yields CDR1 MNHNS and CDR2 SASEGT. The CDR3 consists of 15 residues. V lost 1 base, J lost 6 bases, and 16 bases lay in between. The CDR3: CASSEDDGGASEQYF. CDR3 in DNA: TGTGCCAGCAGTGAAGACGATGGGGGAGCGTCCGAGCAGTACTTC.

This clonotype was seen a few times. The chain employs TRBV2 and TRBJ2-5; D unresolved. The CDR3 length is 13 residues. CDR1 is SNHLY, CDR2 FYNNEI, per germline. V lost 4 bases and J lost 2, with 8 bases in between. Here the CDR3 DNA reads TGTGCCAGCAGTGGGCTAACTCAAGAGACCCAGTACTTC. Encoded protein: CASSGLTQETQYF.

This clonotype occurred a few times. The V and J genes are TRBV7-9 and TRBJ2-1; 7 bases match TRBD2. The CDR3 extends over 15 amino acids. J lost 7 bases, V lost 5 bases, and 11 bases had no gene match. Per the germline V gene, CDR1 is SEHNR and CDR2 is FQNEAQ (reference sequence). The CDR3 bases are TGTGCCAGCAGCCCGCGTTGGCGGGAGAGTAATGAGCAGTTCTTC. Its protein product is CASSPRWRESNEQFF. The whole variable domain, remainder taken from reference TRBV7-9 and TRBJ2-1, is DTGVSQNPRHKITKRGQNVTFRCDPISEHNRLYWYRQTLGQGPEFLTYFQNEAQLEKSRLLSDRFSAERPKGSFSTLEIQRTEQGDSAMYLCASSPRWRESNEQFFGPGTRLTVL.

The chain couples TRBV20-1 to TRBJ2-5, with TRBD2 matching 12 bases. With 7 bases clipped from V and 4 bases from J, the junction kept 7 bases outside the gene matches. The CDR3 length is 14 residues. Germline CDR1 reads DFQATT; CDR2 reads SNEGSKA (reference sequence). The CDR3 DNA follows: TGCAGTGTACTAGCGGGGGGCGGGGGAGAGACCCAGTACTTC. This encodes CSVLAGGGGETQYF.

This clonotype was observed many times. The chain's CDR3 is CATSDLRSNQPQHF. CDR3 DNA sequence: TGTGCCACCAGTGATTTGCGGAGCAATCAGCCCCAGCATTTT. The chain uses TRBV24-1 and TRBJ1-5, with D hard to call. The V gene's germline CDR1 is KGHDR and CDR2 SFDVKD. The CDR3 extends over 14 amino acids. V lost 0 bases and J 1 base, leaving 3 bases between the germline ends.

This clonotype was observed a few times. The chain is built from TRBV7-6 and TRBJ2-1; D uncertain. Trimming took off 5 bases at V and 3 bases at J, with 14 bases between the two ends. The CDR3 covers 15 residues. The germline V gene encodes CDR1 SGHVS and CDR2 FNYEAQ. The CDR3 loop is CASSPKLGIYNEQFF. In DNA form, the CDR3 reads TGTGCCAGCAGCCCCAAACTCGGTATCTACAATGAGCAGTTCTTC. The whole variable domain, remainder taken from reference TRBV7-6 and TRBJ2-1, is GAGVSQSPRYKVTKRGQDVALRCDPISGHVSLYWYRQALGQGPEFLTYFNYEAQQDKSGLPNDRFSAERPEGSISTLTIQRTEQRDSAMYRCASSPKLGIYNEQFFGPGTRLTVL.

This clonotype has only a few counts. The V and J genes are TRBV4-2 and TRBJ2-3, with 8 positions matching TRBD2. The CDR3 is made up of 16 amino acids. Germline CDR1 reads LGHNA; CDR2 reads YNFKEQ. With 0 bases clipped from V and 8 bases from J, the junction kept 10 bases outside the gene matches. This CDR3 is CASSQDPSGSSATQYF. Written as DNA, the CDR3 is TGTGCCAGCAGCCAAGATCCAAGCGGGAGTTCCGCTACGCAGTATTTT.

This clonotype was picked up many times. The chain carries TRBV3-1 and TRBJ1-5; D not resolved. Germline V gene lookup returns CDR1 LGHDT and CDR2 YNNKEL (reference sequence). V lost 1 base, J lost 2 bases, and 9 bases lay in between. This CDR3 spans 15 amino acids. The CDR3 protein is CASSQAGFGNQPQHF. The CDR3 DNA is TGTGCCAGCAGCCAAGCTGGGTTCGGCAATCAGCCCCAGCATTTT.

The CDR3 region has the DNA TGCGCCAGCAGCTTGGGGGCACACCGGTACCAAGAGACCCAGTACTTC. Encoded protein: CASSLGAHRYQETQYF. V and J are TRBV5-1 and TRBJ2-5; D is unresolved. In germline, CDR1 is SGHRS, CDR2 YFSETQ. The CDR3 covers 16 residues. V shed 0 bases and J shed 0 bases, with 12 bases lying between them.

This clonotype was seen many times. This chain joins TRBV5-1 and TRBJ2-1, with D hard to call. The CDR3 spans 13 residues. Germline V lookup: CDR1 SGHRS, CDR2 YFSETQ. Trimming removed 0 bases at V and 7 bases at J, with 8 bases between. In DNA, the CDR3 is TGCGCCAGCAGCTTGGGCTACGCGAATGAGCAGTTCTTC. It is translated as CASSLGYANEQFF.

The chain carries TRBV4-2 and TRBJ2-1; 12 positions match TRBD2. Germline V gene data show CDR1 as LGHNA and CDR2 as YNFKEQ. The CDR3 contains 17 residues. V dropped 1 base and J dropped 9; count of bases not matched to a gene: 10. Written as DNA, the CDR3 is TGTGCCAGCAGCCAAGTCACCCTAGCGGGAGGGCCGGGTGAGCAGTTCTTC. Translation: CASSQVTLAGGPGEQFF.

V is TRBV19 and J is TRBJ2-7, with D possibly being TRBD2 (6 bases). V was trimmed by 5 bases and J by 6 bases, leaving 20 bases between them. The CDR3 contains 15 residues. CDR1 LNHDA and CDR2 SQIVND come from the germline V gene (reference sequence). The CDR3 is CASSETSGTWGEQYF. CDR3 bases: TGTGCCAGTAGTGAGACCTCCGGGACTTGGGGCGAGCAGTACTTC.

The chain employs TRBV6-1 and TRBJ2-1; perhaps TRBD2 as D (5 bases). Germline loops: CDR1 MNHNS, CDR2 SASEGT. Trimming removed 6 bases from V and 0 bases from J, with 12 bases in between. The CDR3 loop spans 15 amino acids. The CDR3: CASRALGSSYNEQFF. Here the CDR3 DNA reads TGTGCCAGCAGGGCCCTAGGGAGCTCCTACAATGAGCAGTTCTTC.

This clonotype was detected only a few times. The chain links TRBV5-1 to TRBJ1-2, with D perhaps matching TRBD1 (5 bases). The V and J ends lost 0 bases and 3 bases respectively, with 15 bases between them. Germline CDR1 SGHRS, CDR2 YFSETQ. The CDR3 is 16 amino acids. The CDR3 loop is CASSLGTGRGDYGYTF. CDR3 coding DNA: TGCGCCAGCAGCTTGGGAACCGGTCGAGGGGACTATGGCTACACCTTC.

This clonotype has only a few counts. The genes are TRBV12-3 or TRBV12-4 and TRBJ2-7; D is possibly TRBD1 or TRBD2 (5 bases each). This CDR3 has 14 amino acids. The V and J ends lost 3 bases and 7 bases respectively, with 16 bases between them. The CDR3 nucleotides are TGTGCCAGCAGTTTTTGGCAGGCCGAGGGGGAGCAGTACTTC. Translated, it gives CASSFWQAEGEQYF.

The chain uses TRBV9 and TRBJ2-7; the match to TRBD2 covers 14 bases. Germline V gene data show CDR1 as SGDLS and CDR2 as YYNGEE. The ends lost 3 bases at V and 2 bases at J; junction bases unmatched: 1. The CDR3 spans 15 residues. The CDR3 region has the DNA TGTGCCAGCAGCGCGACTAGCGGGGGGGCCTACGAGCAGTACTTC. Its translation is CASSATSGGAYEQYF.

The V and J genes are TRBV10-2 and TRBJ2-5; maybe TRBD1 (5 bases). The V gene lost 3 bases and the J gene lost 0 bases, with 11 bases spanning the gap. Germline V gene sequence: CDR1 WSHSY, CDR2 SAAADI. The CDR3 is made up of 15 amino acids. In DNA form, the CDR3 reads TGCGCCAGCAGTGACCAGGGAACCAACCAAGAGACCCAGTACTTC. Its protein product is CASSDQGTNQETQYF.